Listed below are T cell receptor beta chains from one sample, sequenced in a study of T cells in tuberculosis. TCRdb keeps only in-frame clones here, not all; method: immunoSEQ multiplex PCR. The sample holds tens of thousands of clones, 81% seen once. Sequencing used CD1b-GMM tetramer-negative cells sorted from PBMCs. The source is an adult woman with latent tuberculosis. Each CDR3 is given with its conserved first and last residue. The D gene is left open where the match is weak. Where a row states a size, it is once, few, many or the class of an expanded clone; other rows omit it.

>TRBD2|TRBJ2-7|-|TRBV11-2
TGTGCCAGCAGGGCCGGGGGACTAGCCTACGAGCAGTACTTC
CASRAGGLAYEQYF
>-|TRBJ2-1|-|TRBV6-1
TGTGCCAGCAGTGAACAGTCCGGGGCCTACAATGAGCAGTTCTTC
CASSEQSGAYNEQFF
>TRBD1|TRBJ1-1|-|TRBV19
TGTGCCAGTATCTACAGGGGCAAGTACACTGAAGCTTTCTTT
CASIYRGKYTEAFF
>-|TRBJ1-4|once|TRBV7-9
TGTGCCAGCACAAGAATGGGGGGGGACGAAAAACTGTTTTTT
CASTRMGGDEKLFF
>TRBD1|TRBJ2-7|-|TRBV6-5
TGTGCCAGCAGTCGGGACAGGCAGCTTCCCGAGCAGTACTTC
CASSRDRQLPEQYF
>TRBD1|TRBJ1-2|-|TRBV6-1
TGTGCCAGCAGTGTGGGACAGTTAACTAACTATGGCTACACCTTC
CASSVGQLTNYGYTF
>-|TRBJ2-7|-|TRBV12-5
TGTGCTAGTGGTTTGGTCGGAGGGGCGACCTACGAGCAGTACTTC
CASGLVGGATYEQYF
>-|TRBJ2-4|-|TRBV27
TGTGCCAGCAGGCCGTTAGGCAGCGACGTCAAAAACATTCAGTACTTC
CASRPLGSDVKNIQYF
>-|TRBJ1-1|-|TRBV5-5
TGTGCCAGCAGCTCCCGCCAGGGGAACACTGAAGCTTTCTTT
CASSSRQGNTEAFF
>-|TRBJ2-7|-|TRBV5-1
TGCGCCAGCAGCTTGGAGCCAGGAGGGATGTACGAGCAGTACTTC
CASSLEPGGMYEQYF
>-|TRBJ2-4|-|TRBV4-2
TGTGCCAGCAGTCCCCGGGTTGAGGACATTCAGTACTTC
CASSPRVEDIQYF
>TRBD2|TRBJ2-1|-|TRBV18
TGTGCCAGCTCACCGCTAGCGGGGCAGAGCTCCTACAATGAGCAGTTCTTC
CASSPLAGQSSYNEQFF
>-|TRBJ1-5|-|TRBV10-3
TGTGCCTCGCGCAGCGAGAATCAGCCCCAGCATTTT
CASRSENQPQHF
>TRBD2|TRBJ2-7|-|TRBV11-3
TGTGCCAGCAGCTTAGTGCTAGCGGGATGGGGGGAGCAGTACTTC
CASSLVLAGWGEQYF
>-|TRBJ1-6|-|TRBV19
TGTGCCAGTAGTAGAACAGGGTTTAATTCACCCCTCCACTTT
CASSRTGFNSPLHF
>-|TRBJ1-1|-|TRBV7-9
TGTGCCAGCAGCCCAAGAGGCGGGGGGGGGAACACTGAAGCTTTCTTT
CASSPRGGGGNTEAFF
>TRBD2|TRBJ2-3|-|TRBV5-1
TGCGCCAGCAGCCTAGGACTAGCGGGGGGGAAAGATACGCAGTATTTT
CASSLGLAGGKDTQYF
>TRBD2|TRBJ2-1|-|TRBV7-9
TGTGCCAGCAGCTTCGGTAGCGGGAGGGACAATGAGCAGTTCTTC
CASSFGSGRDNEQFF
>TRBD2|TRBJ2-2|-|TRBV7-9
TGTGCCAGCAGCCCGGGACTAGCGGGCACCGGGGAGCTGTTTTTT
CASSPGLAGTGELFF
>-|TRBJ2-3|-|TRBV28
TGTGCCAGCACCCCATCAGGGGCAGATACGCAGTATTTT
CASTPSGADTQYF
>-|TRBJ2-5|-|TRBV4-2
TGTGCCAGCAGCCAAGGGAACGGGGAGCAGTACTTC
CASSQGNGEQYF
>-|TRBJ1-6|-|TRBV7-9
TGTGCCAGCAGCTTACAGGGCCCCAATTCACCCCTCCACTTT
CASSLQGPNSPLHF
>TRBD2|TRBJ2-3|-|TRBV6-6
TGTGCCAGTTCGGGGGGGACAGATACGCAGTATTTT
CASSGGTDTQYF
>-|TRBJ2-7|few|TRBV5-8
TGTGCCAGCAGCCGGAGGTCAGGGGGGACCTACGAGCAGTACTTC
CASSRRSGGTYEQYF
>-|TRBJ1-6|-|TRBV27
TGTGCCAGCAGCTCGAATTCACCCCTCCACTTT
CASSSNSPLHF
>-|TRBJ2-3|-|TRBV27
TGTGCCAGCAGTTTATCTCGGGGGAGAACAGATACGCAGTATTTT
CASSLSRGRTDTQYF
>-|TRBJ1-4|-|TRBV5-1
TGCGCCAGCAGAGTCTCAGGGACTGACGAAAAACTGTTTTTT
CASRVSGTDEKLFF